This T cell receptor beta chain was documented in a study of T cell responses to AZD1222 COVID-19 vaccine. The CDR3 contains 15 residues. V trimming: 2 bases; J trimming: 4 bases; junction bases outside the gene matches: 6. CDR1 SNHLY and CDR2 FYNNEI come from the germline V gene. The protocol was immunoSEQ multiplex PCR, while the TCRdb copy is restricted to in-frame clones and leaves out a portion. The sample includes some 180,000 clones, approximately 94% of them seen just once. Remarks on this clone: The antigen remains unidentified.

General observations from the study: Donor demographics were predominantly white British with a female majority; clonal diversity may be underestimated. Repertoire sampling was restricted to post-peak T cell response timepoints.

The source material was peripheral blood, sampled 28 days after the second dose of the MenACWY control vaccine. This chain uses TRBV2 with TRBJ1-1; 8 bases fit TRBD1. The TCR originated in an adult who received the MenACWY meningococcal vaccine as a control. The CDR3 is CASSERQQGVTEAFF. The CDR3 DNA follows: TGTGCCAGCAGTGAAAGGCAACAGGGGGTCACTGAAGCTTTCTTT.